A selection of T cell receptor beta chains follows, all from one sample in a study of technical replicates of blood from several donors. Sequencing used immunoSEQ multiplex PCR; TCRdb keeps in-frame clones, though not all of them. The sample shows some 67,000 clones, nearly 98% of them seen only once. Sequenced: T cells isolated from PBMCs. The receptors were gathered from a human donor in good health. Both conserved end residues are part of each CDR3. Each record gives: J gene, D gene, V gene, clone size, CDR3 DNA, CDR3 protein. The D gene is left open where the match is weak. For some rows the clone size is stated as once, few or many, or as a class when expanded; others skip it.

J gene: TRBJ2-3; D gene: -; V gene: TRBV9; clone size: -; CDR3 DNA: TGTGCCAGCAGCCACAGCGGGTCTTACACAGATACGCAGTATTTT; CDR3 protein: CASSHSGSYTDTQYF
J gene: TRBJ2-1; D gene: TRBD2; V gene: TRBV11-2; clone size: once; CDR3 DNA: TGTGCCAGCAGCTTAGATCTTAGGACTAGCGGGAGTCATGAGCAGTTCTTC; CDR3 protein: CASSLDLRTSGSHEQFF
J gene: TRBJ2-2; D gene: TRBD2; V gene: TRBV19; clone size: -; CDR3 DNA: TGTGCCAGTAGATGGACTAGCGGGAGTTGGACCGGGGAGCTGTTTTTT; CDR3 protein: CASRWTSGSWTGELFF
J gene: TRBJ2-7; D gene: TRBD1; V gene: TRBV27; clone size: -; CDR3 DNA: TGTGCCAGCAGTGCGGGACAGGTGGTGTACGAGCAGTACTTC; CDR3 protein: CASSAGQVVYEQYF
J gene: TRBJ2-7; D gene: -; V gene: TRBV6-1; clone size: -; CDR3 DNA: TGTGCCAGCAGTGAATTGGGGCAGGGGAACGAGCAGTACTTC; CDR3 protein: CASSELGQGNEQYF
J gene: TRBJ2-3; D gene: TRBD2; V gene: TRBV13; clone size: -; CDR3 DNA: TGTGCCAGCAGCCCCCGGGAAGCGGGGAGTAACGCAGATACGCAGTATTTT; CDR3 protein: CASSPREAGSNADTQYF
J gene: TRBJ2-2; D gene: TRBD2; V gene: TRBV6-4; clone size: -; CDR3 DNA: TGTGCCAGCAGTCCTTCTAGCGGGGGGACCGGGGAGCTGTTTTTT; CDR3 protein: CASSPSSGGTGELFF
J gene: TRBJ2-1; D gene: -; V gene: TRBV18; clone size: -; CDR3 DNA: TGTGCCAGCTCACCGGGTAGCGGTAGCTCCTACAATGAGCAGTTCTTC; CDR3 protein: CASSPGSGSSYNEQFF
J gene: TRBJ2-5; D gene: -; V gene: TRBV2; clone size: -; CDR3 DNA: TGTGCCAGCACTGTGGTTGGGGGGGAGACCCAGTACTTC; CDR3 protein: CASTVVGGETQYF
J gene: TRBJ1-1; D gene: -; V gene: TRBV13; clone size: -; CDR3 DNA: TGTGCCAGCAGCTTAGGCCGGGACTTCAACACTGAAGCTTTCTTT; CDR3 protein: CASSLGRDFNTEAFF
J gene: TRBJ2-1; D gene: TRBD1; V gene: TRBV6-5; clone size: -; CDR3 DNA: TGTGCCAGCAGCAACTCCGGGACAGGGGACAATGAGCAGTTCTTC; CDR3 protein: CASSNSGTGDNEQFF
J gene: TRBJ2-5; D gene: -; V gene: TRBV5-1; clone size: -; CDR3 DNA: TGCGCCAGCACCACCCTGGGCCAGGGAATCCAAGAGACCCAGTACTTC; CDR3 protein: CASTTLGQGIQETQYF
J gene: TRBJ1-3; D gene: -; V gene: TRBV28; clone size: -; CDR3 DNA: TGTGCCAGCAGCTCTCGTATACAAAATGGAAACACCATATATTTT; CDR3 protein: CASSSRIQNGNTIYF
J gene: TRBJ2-5; D gene: -; V gene: TRBV7-2; clone size: -; CDR3 DNA: TGTGCCAGCAGCTTTCTAGTGGCAGAGACCCAGTACTTC; CDR3 protein: CASSFLVAETQYF
J gene: TRBJ1-1; D gene: TRBD1; V gene: TRBV5-1; clone size: -; CDR3 DNA: TGCGCCAGCAGCTGGGGGACAGGGGGCTCTGAAGCTTTCTTT; CDR3 protein: CASSWGTGGSEAFF
J gene: TRBJ2-3; D gene: TRBD1; V gene: TRBV19; clone size: -; CDR3 DNA: TGTGCCAGTAGTATAGGGTGGACAGGGGTTGCAGATACGCAGTATTTT; CDR3 protein: CASSIGWTGVADTQYF
J gene: TRBJ2-1; D gene: TRBD1; V gene: TRBV5-1; clone size: -; CDR3 DNA: TGCGCCAGCAGCTCCGAGACAGGGAGCTCCTACAATGAGCAGTTCTTC; CDR3 protein: CASSSETGSSYNEQFF
J gene: TRBJ2-1; D gene: -; V gene: TRBV6-6; clone size: -; CDR3 DNA: TGTGCCAGCGGCTCACTATACAATGAGCAGTTCTTC; CDR3 protein: CASGSLYNEQFF
J gene: TRBJ2-7; D gene: TRBD2; V gene: TRBV7-2; clone size: -; CDR3 DNA: TGTGCCAGCAGCTTAACTAGCGGGAGTAAATCCGAGCAGTACTTC; CDR3 protein: CASSLTSGSKSEQYF
J gene: TRBJ1-1; D gene: TRBD1; V gene: TRBV28; clone size: -; CDR3 DNA: TGTGCCAGCAGCCCACAGGGGTCCACTGAAGCTTTCTTT; CDR3 protein: CASSPQGSTEAFF
J gene: TRBJ1-1; D gene: -; V gene: TRBV19; clone size: once; CDR3 DNA: TGTGCCAGTAGTTTGACAGCTTCCTTTTGGAACACTGAAGCTTTCTTT; CDR3 protein: CASSLTASFWNTEAFF
J gene: TRBJ1-2; D gene: -; V gene: TRBV27; clone size: once; CDR3 DNA: TGTGCCAGCAGTTTAGAGTGGACAGCTTCTAACTATGGCTACACCTTC; CDR3 protein: CASSLEWTASNYGYTF